This T cell receptor beta chain is from a study of tumor and adjacent non-tumor tissue in lung cancer. About the research overall: Each sample yielded 4 million to 5 million productive TCRbeta reads on average.

This CDR3 contains 13 residues. Remarks on this clonotype: Its antigen is unknown. One end of the junction fails to match germline, which may point to a read error.

The library came from three nested PCR rounds adapted from ARM-PCR protocols. MiXCR, run by TCRdb on the multiplex PCR reads, gives a single entry per CDR3 protein. The repertoire consists of roughly 200,000 distinct CDR3 sequences, with 71% occurring once and the leading ten covering 20% to 25%. This sample's RNA came from whole unsorted tissue. Whole-study findings and limits: Significantly higher TCR diversity was found in tumor than normal lung. Tumor repertoires had a smaller top 100 clone share than normal lung. Shorter survival was associated with higher TCR diversity in tumors.

The chain has TRBV12-3 or TRBV12-4 and TRBJ2-7; possibly TRBD2 for D (6 bases). This clonotype was obtained from a man in his sixties with non-small cell lung cancer. The specimen was lung tumor tissue. CDR3 nucleotides: TGTGCCAGCAGCAAACTAGCACCCTACGTGCAGTACTTC. Translated, it gives CASSKLAPYVQYF.